These 15 T cell receptor beta chains were sequenced from one sample in a study of blood T cell repertoires in COVID-19 (dated by TCRdb to the early 2020s). To prepare the library, the immunoSEQ multiplex PCR assay was applied. As stored in TCRdb, this immuneACCESS dataset retains in-frame rearrangements with V and J assigned. A fraction of the clones does not appear; measured against another copy, unresolved V genes explain less than half of the discrepancy, and the remainder lacks a known reason. Within this sample are just under 300,000 clones, with around 84% of them counted one time only. The ten largest clones take up over 1% of the sample. The sequencing input was peripheral blood. These receptors originate from a man between 65 and 80 years old with acute or convalescent COVID-19.

This clone was detected only a few times. This chain links TRBV19 with TRBJ2-5, with D uncertain. The CDR3 totals 13 residues. The V and J ends lost 4 bases and 5 bases respectively, with 11 bases between them. Germline assignment: CDR1 LNHDA and CDR2 SQIVND (reference sequence). The CDR3 sequence is CASSKRGSETQYF. Written as DNA, the CDR3 is TGTGCCAGTAGTAAACGAGGTTCGGAGACCCAGTACTTC.

The J gene is TRBJ2-2, the V gene TRBV19; the match to TRBD1 covers 9 bases. Trimming took 10 bases from V and 1 from J; bases not matched to a gene: 10. This CDR3 comprises 16 residues. Germline V CDR1 and CDR2: LNHDA, SQIVND (reference sequence). In DNA form, the CDR3 reads TGTGCCACCCGAACCGGGACAGGGAAGAACACCGGGGAGCTGTTTTTT. It yields the protein CATRTGTGKNTGELFF.

This chain connects TRBV18 to TRBJ2-2, with TRBD1 identical over 7 bases. The CDR3 runs to 16 residues. J lost 3 bases, V lost 6 bases, and 10 bases had no gene match. Germline CDR1 KGHSH, CDR2 LQKENI. CDR3 DNA sequence: TGTGCCAGCTCCGCCAGACAGGGCCGGGACACCGGGGAGCTGTTTTTT. Translating it yields CASSARQGRDTGELFF.

This chain's CDR3 is CASSLSRSSYNSPLHF. The CDR3 DNA reads as TGTGCCAGCAGCTTAAGCCGGAGCTCCTATAATTCACCCCTCCACTTT. This chain connects TRBV7-2 to TRBJ1-6; D unclear. CDR1 is SGHTA, CDR2 FQGNSA, per germline. V was cut by 2 bases and J by 0 bases, with 8 bases left in between. This CDR3 is 16 amino acids long.

This sequence joins TRBV19 and TRBJ2-1; 14 nucleotides match TRBD2. The germline gives CDR1 LNHDA, CDR2 SQIVND (reference sequence). Trimming at V came to 7 bases and at J to 7 bases, leaving 6 bases not matched to a gene. The CDR3 loop spans 15 amino acids. The CDR3 here is CASNSGTSGGNEQFF. CDR3 sequence (DNA): TGTGCCAGTAACTCCGGGACTAGCGGGGGAAATGAGCAGTTCTTC.

The V gene is TRBV11-2, the J gene TRBJ2-3; 8 positions agree with TRBD2. Trimming removed 5 bases from V and 3 bases from J; junction bases left unmatched: 13. The germline gives CDR1 SGHAT, CDR2 FQNNGV. The CDR3 consists of 17 residues. CDR3 nucleotides: TGTGCCAGCAGCCCCTCAGGAAGCGGGGGACAAACAGATACGCAGTATTTT. Translating it yields CASSPSGSGGQTDTQYF.

This clone was seen just once. The rearrangement uses TRBV11-2 and TRBJ2-5, with a tentative D call TRBD1 (8 bases). The germline V gene has CDR1 SGHAT and CDR2 FQNNGV. With 5 bases removed from V and 4 bases from J, the gap between germline ends came to 17 bases. The CDR3 extends over 15 amino acids. The DNA for the CDR3 is TGTGCCAGCAGCGACGGACAGGGAGGGCCAGAGACCCAGTACTTC. Translated, it gives CASSDGQGGPETQYF.

The chain is built from TRBV7-8 and TRBJ1-1, with D possibly TRBD1 on 6 matching bases. Germline values: CDR1 SGHVS, CDR2 FQNEAQ. V was shortened by 6 bases and J by 1 base, with 12 bases between the two germline ends. The CDR3 totals 14 residues. The CDR3 region is CASRDQQGNTEAFF. The CDR3 DNA reads TGTGCCAGCAGAGACCAACAGGGGAACACTGAAGCTTTCTTT. Using reference TRBV7-8 and TRBJ1-1 for the parts outside the CDR3, the full variable domain is GAGVSQSPRYKVAKRGQDVALRCDPISGHVSLFWYQQALGQGPEFLTYFQNEAQLDKSGLPSDRFFAERPEGSVSTLKIQRTQQEDSAVYLCASRDQQGNTEAFFGQGTRLTVV.

The chain links TRBV10-1 to TRBJ2-3; D remains ambiguous. V was pared by 4 bases and J by 9 bases, with 14 bases between. CDR3 length: 13 amino acids. The V gene's germline CDR1 is WNHNN and CDR2 SYGVQD (reference sequence). The CDR3 nucleotides read TGCGCCAGCAGTGCAACTCGTTTGGAGACGCAGTATTTT. Its translation is CASSATRLETQYF.

This chain joins TRBV24-1 and TRBJ2-3, with D maybe TRBD2 (6 bases). The V gene's germline CDR1 is KGHDR and CDR2 SFDVKD. Trimming stripped 3 bases from V and 6 bases from J, with 15 bases between. This CDR3 is 15 amino acids long. The CDR3 here is CATSDPRRGGDTQYF. The CDR3, as DNA: TGTGCCACCAGTGATCCTCGACGTGGGGGGGATACGCAGTATTTT.

The chain recombines TRBV28 with TRBJ2-7, with D possibly being TRBD2 (5 bases). Trimming stripped 3 bases from V and 0 bases from J, with 9 bases between. The CDR3 sequence is 14 residues long. CDR1 MDHEN and CDR2 SYDVKM come from the germline V gene. The CDR3 nucleotides read TGTGCCAGCAGTTTCCTTGGGAGCTCCTACGAGCAGTACTTC. Translating gives CASSFLGSSYEQYF. Based on the CDR3 plus reference TRBV28 and TRBJ2-7, the full variable domain is DVKVTQSSRYLVKRTGEKVFLECVQDMDHENMFWYRQDPGLGLRLIYFSYDVKMKEKGDIPEGYSVSREKKERFSLILESASTNQTSMYLCASSFLGSSYEQYFGPGTRLTVT.

The chain links TRBV6-5 to TRBJ1-1; the D gene is possibly TRBD1 (5 bases). Germline CDR1 is MNHEY and CDR2 is SVGAGI. V was shortened by 9 bases and J by 1 base, with 12 bases between the two germline ends. The length of the CDR3 is 13 residues. CDR3 region: CASRGFRNTEAFF. The CDR3, as DNA: TGTGCCAGTAGGGGATTTAGGAACACTGAAGCTTTCTTT.

The chain uses TRBV3-1 (or the pseudogene TRBV3-2) and TRBJ1-1; 8 positions match TRBD1. After removal of 2 bases from V and 4 bases from J, the junction contained 6 bases not matched to a gene. The germline V gene has CDR1 LGHDT and CDR2 YNNKEL (reference sequence). CDR3 length: 15 residues. The chain's CDR3 is CASSQPARGPTEAFF. The DNA for the CDR3 is TGTGCCAGCAGCCAACCCGCCAGGGGGCCCACTGAAGCTTTCTTT.

The rearrangement uses TRBV5-4 and TRBJ2-7; the D is unclear. This CDR3 has 11 amino acids. The V gene's germline CDR1 is SGHNT and CDR2 YYREEE (reference sequence). DNA for the CDR3: TGTGCCAGCAGCTTGCCCCCCTCGGGTGTAGTC. Residues: CASSLPPSGVV.

V gene TRBV6-5 combines with J gene TRBJ2-2; D is uncertain. The CDR3 has 13 residues. Trimming stripped 8 bases from V and 5 bases from J, with 12 bases between. Germline CDR1 and CDR2: MNHEY and SVGAGI. The CDR3 DNA follows: TGTGCCAGCGGAGCACAAAGGACCGGGGAGCTGTTTTTT. Translation: CASGAQRTGELFF.